A selection of T cell receptor beta chains follows, all from one sample in a study of T-cell memory formation after mild COVID-19. TCRdb re-called the 5' RACE reads through MiXCR, storing one row per CDR3 protein. The table lists about 110,000 distinct CDR3 sequences, 12% of them singletons. Sequencing input: PBMCs or a T cell subset sorted from them (not recorded which). Source of these receptors: an adult woman who had mild COVID-19 (a few samples of this study predate the infection). Cell type and time point are not known. Each CDR3 is given with its conserved first and last residue. Fields, in order: V gene, clone size, D gene, J gene, CDR3 protein, CDR3 DNA. A D gene is named only where the DNA matches it firmly. Clone size appears in some rows only: once, few, many, or a class for an expanded clone.

TRBV7-6,few,.,TRBJ1-6,CASTSLGQRYSPLHF,TGTGCCAGCACCTCCCTCGGACAGCGTTATTCACCCCTCCACTTT
TRBV24-1,.,.,TRBJ2-5,CATSDPKETQYF,TGTGCCACCAGTGACCCCAAGGAGACCCAGTACTTC
TRBV7-6,once,.,TRBJ2-1,CASSPEDSYRISYNEKFF,TGTGCCAGCAGCCCCGAGGACAGTTACCGAATTTCCTACAATGAGAAGTTCTTC
TRBV7-9,.,.,TRBJ1-5,CASSPTAGNRNQPQHF,TGTGCCAGCAGCCCGACCGCAGGGAATCGCAATCAGCCCCAGCATTTT
TRBV15,few,.,TRBJ2-1,CATSRDPPEQGPVEQFF,TGTGCCACCAGCAGAGACCCCCCTGAACAGGGTCCTGTTGAGCAGTTCTTC
TRBV6-2/TRBV6-3,few,TRBD2,TRBJ2-4,CASRPLAGGAKNIQYF,TGTGCCAGCAGGCCTCTAGCGGGAGGGGCCAAAAACATTCAGTACTTC
TRBV6-5,many,TRBD1,TRBJ2-2,CASTPDGDRGLNTGELFF,TGTGCCAGCACCCCAGATGGGGACAGGGGCCTTAACACCGGGGAGCTGTTTTTT
TRBV4-3,few,.,TRBJ2-7,CASSQTGGPYEQYF,TGCGCCAGCAGCCAGACCGGGGGACCCTACGAGCAGTACTTC
TRBV20-1,.,TRBD2,TRBJ2-1,CSAEGLPGGKLF,TGCAGTGCAGAAGGCTTACCCGGGGGGAAGCTCTTC
TRBV20-1,few,.,TRBJ2-1,CSALRTGTINEQFF,TGCAGTGCGCTACGTACCGGGACAATCAATGAGCAGTTCTTC
TRBV7-2,few,TRBD2,TRBJ2-7,CASSLGLAKYEQYF,TGTGCCAGCAGCTTGGGACTAGCGAAGTACGAGCAGTACTTC
TRBV20-1,.,.,TRBJ1-5,CSARDEGLAQHF,TGCAGTGCTAGAGATGAAGGGCTGGCCCAGCATTTT
TRBV9,few,TRBD2,TRBJ2-7,CASSVESGRTYEQYF,TGTGCCAGCAGCGTAGAGAGCGGGAGGACCTACGAGCAGTACTTC
TRBV7-9,.,TRBD2,TRBJ2-1,CASSLLPGGGYNEQFF,TGTGCCAGCAGCTTATTACCCGGGGGGGGATACAATGAGCAGTTCTTC
TRBV15,few,TRBD1,TRBJ1-5,CATSSTGQGVQPQHF,TGTGCCACCAGTAGTACGGGACAGGGTGTCCAGCCCCAGCATTTT
TRBV20-1,.,.,TRBJ2-7,CSPREAPQAYEQYF,TGCAGTCCGAGAGAGGCGCCCCAGGCCTACGAGCAGTACTTC
TRBV7-8,few,TRBD2,TRBJ2-1,CASSSPMAGLPDNEQFF,TGTGCCAGCAGCTCCCCCATGGCGGGACTACCAGACAATGAGCAGTTCTTC
TRBV4-3,few,TRBD2,TRBJ2-7,CASSQDSGTRYEQYF,TGCGCCAGCAGCCAAGATAGCGGGACCAGATACGAGCAGTACTTC
TRBV30,.,.,TRBJ2-5,CAWNLGPVQETQYF,TGTGCCTGGAACCTAGGACCGGTACAAGAGACCCAGTACTTC
TRBV12-3/TRBV12-4,few,TRBD1,TRBJ1-4,CASSSPGQSDEKLFF,TGTGCCAGCAGTTCCCCGGGACAGTCTGATGAAAAACTGTTTTTT
TRBV9,few,TRBD2,TRBJ2-1,CASSVLAGGPGNEQFF,TGTGCCAGCAGCGTTCTAGCGGGAGGGCCTGGGAATGAGCAGTTCTTC
TRBV9,.,.,TRBJ1-2,CASSPPSTGNYGYTF,TGTGCCAGCAGCCCACCCTCGACAGGCAACTATGGCTACACCTTC
TRBV4-1,.,.,TRBJ1-1,CASSLTAGYTEAFF,TGCGCCAGCAGCCTAACAGCAGGGTACACTGAAGCTTTCTTT
TRBV7-9,.,.,TRBJ2-7,CASSALPGTHIPYEQYF,TGTGCCAGCAGCGCCCTCCCTGGGACGCATATACCCTACGAGCAGTACTTC
TRBV20-1,few,TRBD1,TRBJ2-7,CSASDRGLTYEQYF,TGCAGTGCTAGCGACAGGGGGTTAACCTACGAGCAGTACTTC
TRBV9,.,.,TRBJ2-3,CASSVGRGLGDTQYF,TGTGCCAGCAGCGTAGGGAGGGGGCTTGGAGATACGCAGTATTTT
TRBV6-5,.,.,TRBJ1-2,CASRRGGDYGYTF,TGTGCCAGCAGACGAGGGGGGGACTATGGCTACACCTTC
TRBV7-8,few,.,TRBJ2-1,CASSRDGETYNEQFF,TGTGCCAGCAGCAGAGACGGGGAGACCTACAATGAGCAGTTCTTC
TRBV13,many,.,TRBJ2-1,CASGQISYNEQFF,TGTGCCAGCGGGCAGATCTCCTACAATGAGCAGTTCTTC
TRBV7-8,.,TRBD1,TRBJ1-1,CASSLGTGVAEAFF,TGTGCCAGCAGCTTAGGGACAGGGGTGGCTGAAGCTTTCTTT
TRBV29-1,few,.,TRBJ1-2,CSVELIGGGEDGYTF,TGCAGCGTTGAACTGATAGGAGGAGGGGAGGATGGCTACACCTTC
TRBV19,.,.,TRBJ2-2,CASSIRGTGELFF,TGTGCCAGTAGTATAAGGGGAACCGGGGAGCTGTTTTTT